This TCR beta chain was sequenced for a study of T cells in Graves' hyperthyroidism and ophthalmopathy. General observations from the study: Ophthalmopathy was identified by the model a median around 5.9 months ahead of onset. A model of 13 V-J pairs discriminated ophthalmopathy from stable hyperthyroidism.

RNA transcripts gave rise to amplified TCR beta CDR3 regions. First-round RT-PCR of the TCR CDR3 relied on the HTBI primer set. TCRdb ran MiXCR on the multiplex PCR reads and lists one entry per CDR3 protein. The sample has around 370,000 distinct CDR3 sequences, under 20% seen once; the top ten hold over 35%. Ophthalmopathy cases scored 3 or more on the Clinical Activity Score and 4 or more on NOSPECS grade, with duration below 3 months. This clonotype showed up just a few times. What it recognizes is unknown. The clonotype was recovered from a man aged 18 to 29 with Graves' ophthalmopathy. Sequenced sample: blood.

The CDR3 DNA follows: TGCGCCAGCAGCCAAACAGGACAGCTTTGGACTGAAGCTTTCTTT. Translated, it gives CASSQTGQLWTEAFF. The chain carries TRBV4-1 and TRBJ1-1, with D possibly being TRBD1 (6 bases). The germline CDR1 and CDR2 sequences are MGHRA and YSYEKL. The CDR3 totals 15 residues. Trimming removed 2 bases from V and 5 bases from J, with 15 bases in between.